Listed below are T cell receptor beta chains from one sample, sequenced in a study of T cell repertoires in cytomegalovirus infection. A single record per CDR3 protein comes from TCRdb applying MiXCR to the reads. The sample records approximately 490,000 distinct CDR3 sequences, about 11% being singletons. Sample: PBMCs. These receptors all come from a human donor in good health (CMV status not recorded). Some clones in this sample may be carry-over from other donors' samples. CDR3s include the opening cysteine and the closing phenylalanine or tryptophan. The D gene is left open where the match is weak. Size is stated for part of the rows, as once, few or many counts, or as a class when the clone is expanded.

CDR3 protein | CDR3 DNA | J gene | clone size | V gene | D gene
CASSPGDRSTDTQYF | TGTGCCAGCAGCCCGGGGGACAGGAGCACAGATACGCAGTATTTT | TRBJ2-3 | many | TRBV5-5 | TRBD1
CASSNRGGFGYTF | TGTGCCAGCAGTAACAGGGGCGGGTTTGGCTACACCTTC | TRBJ1-2 | many | TRBV12-3/TRBV12-4 | TRBD1
CSVVIYTGELFF | TGCAGCGTTGTTATCTACACCGGGGAGCTGTTTTTT | TRBJ2-2 | many | TRBV29-1 | .
CASSYRQPYTQHF | TGTGCCAGCAGTTATAGACAGCCTTACACCCAGCATTTT | TRBJ1-5 | many | TRBV28 | .
CASRSGTTDTQYF | TGTGCCAGCCGTAGCGGAACCACAGATACGCAGTATTTT | TRBJ2-3 | many | TRBV28 | .
CASSPRPGPGELFF | TGTGCCAGCAGCCCTCGACCCGGGCCCGGGGAGCTGTTTTTT | TRBJ2-2 | many | TRBV7-3 | .
CASLSGTQYF | TGTGCCAGCCTCTCAGGCACGCAGTATTTT | TRBJ2-3 | . | TRBV2 | .
CASSSGQGPRNEQFF | TGTGCCAGCAGCTCCGGACAGGGGCCTAGGAATGAGCAGTTCTTC | TRBJ2-1 | many | TRBV7-3 | TRBD1
CASSPQSGNTEAFF | TGTGCCAGCAGCCCGCAAAGTGGGAACACTGAAGCTTTCTTT | TRBJ1-1 | many | TRBV11-1 | .
CASSQDIDARDYGYTF | TGTGCCAGCAGCCAAGACATCGATGCCAGAGACTATGGCTACACCTTC | TRBJ1-2 | once | TRBV4-2 | .
CASSFSTSGSSYNEQFF | TGTGCCAGCAGTTTTTCGACTAGCGGGAGCTCCTACAATGAGCAGTTCTTC | TRBJ2-1 | many | TRBV28 | TRBD2
CASGTYPPRTGKETQYF | TGTGCTAGTGGCACATATCCACCGAGGACAGGGAAAGAGACCCAGTACTTC | TRBJ2-5 | many | TRBV12-5 | TRBD1
CASSPDDLELFF | TGCGCCAGCAGCCCTGATGATTTAGAGCTGTTTTTT | TRBJ2-2 | many | TRBV5-1 | .
CASSLSVPEGESRYGYTF | TGTGCCAGCAGTTTATCAGTTCCTGAGGGGGAAAGCCGCTATGGCTACACCTTC | TRBJ1-2 | many | TRBV28 | .
CASRPGEQYF | TGTGCCAGCCGCCCGGGGGAGCAGTACTTC | TRBJ2-7 | few | TRBV2 | .
CASTSGTNYQPQHF | TGTGCCAGCACTTCCGGGACTAACTATCAGCCCCAGCATTTT | TRBJ1-5 | few | TRBV28 | .
CASSLAGQGHKTQYF | TGTGCCAGCAGCTTAGCGGGACAGGGGCACAAGACCCAGTACTTC | TRBJ2-5 | many | TRBV7-9 | TRBD1
CASSVTSGQNLWELFF | TGTGCCAGCAGCGTCACCTCTGGACAGAATCTCTGGGAGCTGTTTTTT | TRBJ2-2 | . | TRBV9 | .
CASSLGFGRDIQYF | TGTGCCAGCAGCTTAGGTTTTGGACGGGACATTCAGTACTTC | TRBJ2-4 | . | TRBV11-3 | .
CAIRVSDSPYNEQFF | TGTGCCATCAGGGTTTCGGACAGCCCATACAATGAGCAGTTCTTC | TRBJ2-1 | . | TRBV10-3 | .
CASSREGQGGKPQHF | TGTGCCAGTAGTCGGGAAGGCCAGGGAGGCAAGCCCCAGCATTTT | TRBJ1-5 | many | TRBV19 | .
CASSLGGGVSQPQHF | TGTGCCAGCAGCTTAGGGGGGGGCGTTAGTCAGCCCCAGCATTTT | TRBJ1-5 | many | TRBV7-2 | .
CSASLSTSSEQYF | TGCAGTGCTAGTTTGAGCACCAGCAGCGAGCAGTACTTC | TRBJ2-7 | many | TRBV20-1 | .
CASSLEGTSNYGYTF | TGCGCCAGCAGCTTGGAGGGCACTTCTAACTATGGCTACACCTTC | TRBJ1-2 | . | TRBV5-1 | .
CATRTGGYGYTF | TGTGCCACCAGGACAGGCGGCTATGGCTACACCTTC | TRBJ1-2 | once | TRBV12-3/TRBV12-4 | TRBD1
CASRVGSATEAFF | TGCGCCAGCAGGGTAGGGTCTGCAACTGAAGCTTTCTTT | TRBJ1-1 | . | TRBV5-1 | .
CASSLAGRSGANVLTF | TGTGCCAGCAGCTTAGCAGGGCGCTCTGGGGCCAACGTCCTGACTTTC | TRBJ2-6 | many | TRBV7-2 | .
CASSKTGGGYGYTF | TGTGCCAGCAGCAAGACAGGGGGCGGCTATGGCTACACCTTC | TRBJ1-2 | few | TRBV3-1 | TRBD1
CSAVRQGTNYGYTF | TGCAGTGCTGTACGACAGGGAACTAACTATGGCTACACCTTC | TRBJ1-2 | few | TRBV20-1 | TRBD1
CSAHGPPDVLTF | TGCAGTGCTCACGGACCCCCGGACGTCCTGACTTTC | TRBJ2-6 | . | TRBV20-1 | .
CASRAGVRNTEAFF | TGTGCCAGCAGGGCAGGGGTAAGGAACACTGAAGCTTTCTTT | TRBJ1-1 | few | TRBV14 | .
CASSVDQGTYNEQFF | TGTGCCAGCAGCGTAGACCAGGGGACCTACAATGAGCAGTTCTTC | TRBJ2-1 | few | TRBV9 | .
CASSQGVLGGYTF | TGTGCCAGCAGTCAGGGGGTCCTCGGTGGCTACACCTTC | TRBJ1-2 | many | TRBV6-1 | TRBD1
CASSFQRGKNIQYF | TGTGCCAGCAGCTTTCAGCGGGGCAAAAACATTCAGTACTTC | TRBJ2-4 | few | TRBV5-8 | TRBD2
CASSLRAGGGYNEQFF | TGTGCCAGCAGCCTGAGAGCGGGGGGGGGCTACAATGAGCAGTTCTTC | TRBJ2-1 | many | TRBV7-2 | TRBD2
CASSPGTVFNYGYTF | TGCGCCAGCAGCCCCGGGACAGTTTTTAACTATGGCTACACCTTC | TRBJ1-2 | many | TRBV5-1 | TRBD1
CASSLGGGEPQHF | TGCGCCAGCAGCTTGGGGGGTGGAGAGCCCCAGCATTTT | TRBJ1-5 | . | TRBV5-1 | .
CASSPRRESSYNEQFF | TGTGCCAGCTCGCCGAGACGGGAAAGCTCCTACAATGAGCAGTTCTTC | TRBJ2-1 | . | TRBV28 | .
CASSLSGESNQPQHF | TGTGCCAGCAGCCTATCAGGGGAAAGCAATCAGCCCCAGCATTTT | TRBJ1-5 | many | TRBV11-2 | .
CASSLLALSREKLFF | TGTGCCAGCAGCTTGCTAGCGCTTTCCCGGGAAAAACTGTTTTTT | TRBJ1-4 | many | TRBV5-8 | .
CAWDAGTRDNEQFF | TGTGCCTGGGACGCCGGGACTAGGGACAATGAGCAGTTCTTC | TRBJ2-1 | . | TRBV30 | TRBD2
CASSLIGQERSYEQYF | TGTGCCAGCAGCCTTATCGGACAGGAGCGCTCCTACGAGCAGTACTTC | TRBJ2-7 | many | TRBV7-9 | TRBD1
CASSLGTGNPETQYF | TGTGCCAGCAGCTTAGGGACAGGGAACCCAGAGACCCAGTACTTC | TRBJ2-5 | many | TRBV7-9 | TRBD1
CASSMTSGRSGKETQYF | TGTGCCAGTAGTATGACTAGCGGGAGGAGTGGGAAAGAGACCCAGTACTTC | TRBJ2-5 | . | TRBV19 | TRBD2
CASSYSRTGGDGYTF | TGTGCCAGCAGTTACTCCAGAACAGGGGGCGATGGCTACACCTTC | TRBJ1-2 | few | TRBV6-5 | TRBD1
CASSVGRDSYEQYF | TGTGCCAGCAGCGTGGGGCGGGACTCCTACGAGCAGTACTTC | TRBJ2-7 | . | TRBV2 | .
CASSSAGPSYEQYF | TGTGCCAGCAGCTCCGCGGGGCCCTCCTACGAGCAGTACTTC | TRBJ2-7 | many | TRBV11-2 | .
CASSLRDTNTGELFF | TGTGCCAGCTCACTAAGGGACACCAACACCGGGGAGCTGTTTTTT | TRBJ2-2 | . | TRBV18 | .
CASSRAETRNTGELFF | TGTGCCAGCAGCCGTGCTGAGACTAGGAACACCGGGGAGCTGTTTTTT | TRBJ2-2 | many | TRBV7-8 | .
CASSSPWGRGTGELFF | TGTGCCAGCAGCTCCCCGTGGGGTCGGGGCACCGGGGAGCTGTTTTTT | TRBJ2-2 | many | TRBV7-6 | .
CASSLVGTGAYEQYF | TGTGCCAGCAGTTTAGTCGGGACAGGGGCGTACGAGCAGTACTTC | TRBJ2-7 | many | TRBV28 | TRBD1
CASSERTVLYLHF | TGTGCCAGCAGCGAGAGGACAGTACTTTACCTCCACTTT | TRBJ1-6 | many | TRBV11-2 | .